The rows below give T cell receptor beta chains drawn from one sample of a study of human T cells and chemical hapten exposure. TCRdb re-called the RACE reads with MiXCR, one entry per CDR3 protein. This table has more than 150,000 distinct CDR3 sequences, 20% to 25% appearing once. Sequenced here: whole blood, sampled in connection with sensitization to the hapten diphenylcyclopropenone (DPC). Every receptor here comes from a woman aged 40 to 50 with alopecia areata. Some clones in this sample may be carry-over from other donors' samples. Each CDR3 is given with its conserved first and last residue. D genes are given only for firm matches. Only part of the rows carry a size: once, few, many, or a class if the clone is expanded.

v_gene,d_gene,j_gene,abundance,len,CDR3nt,CDR3aa
TRBV29-1,TRBD1,TRBJ2-2,few,14,TGCAGCGCTGCCGGGACAGGCTACACCGGGGAGCTGTTTTTT,CSAAGTGYTGELFF
TRBV20-1,TRBD1,TRBJ1-4,few,14,TGCAGTGCTAGGGGGACAGGAGGGGCTGAAAAACTGTTTTTT,CSARGTGGAEKLFF
TRBV4-3,TRBD2,TRBJ2-3,.,15,TGCGCCAGCAGCCAAGACCGACTAGCGGCGAATACGCAGTATTTT,CASSQDRLAANTQYF
TRBV3-1,.,TRBJ2-7,.,12,TGTGCCAGCAGCCAAGTTCAGGGCGAGCAGTACTTC,CASSQVQGEQYF
TRBV29-1,TRBD1,TRBJ1-1,few,13,TGCAGCGTCCTGGGACAGTTGAACACTGAAGCTTTCTTT,CSVLGQLNTEAFF
TRBV20-1,.,TRBJ2-6,.,15,TGCAGTGGGAGGGACCCCGACTCTGGGGCCAACGTCCTGACTTTC,CSGRDPDSGANVLTF
TRBV20-1,.,TRBJ2-7,.,13,TGCAGTGCTAGTAGGTCAGGGGAGACCGAGCAGTACTTC,CSASRSGETEQYF
TRBV29-1,TRBD1,TRBJ2-7,.,15,TGCAGCGTTGGGGGGGGACAGGGGGCGATCGACGAGCAGTACTTC,CSVGGGQGAIDEQYF
TRBV6-1,TRBD2,TRBJ2-3,.,16,TGTGCCACCAAGAGTCCGGGGGGGACCAGCACAGATACGCAGTATTTT,CATKSPGGTSTDTQYF
TRBV9,.,TRBJ1-6,once,17,TGTGCCAGCAGCGCGGGTGGCGCAGCCCGTCCTAACTCACCCCTCCACTTT,CASSAGGAARPNSPLHF